This section outlines one T cell receptor (beta chain) sequence together with its context. These data come from a study of blood T cell repertoires in COVID-19. Trimming pared 4 bases from V and 7 bases from J, leaving 11 bases between. The CDR3 sequence is 13 residues long. Looked up from germline, CDR1 is SGHTA and CDR2 is FQGTGA. Libraries were prepared by immunoSEQ multiplex PCR; TCRdb keeps only in-frame clonotypes and omits some of them. The data hold a few hundred thousand clones, with over 75% observed a single time. The receptor was derived from a man aged 40-49 years who had recovered from COVID-19. V and J are TRBV7-3 and TRBJ1-5; tentatively, D is TRBD1 (5 bases). Sequenced: PBMCs or T cells enriched from blood (not recorded which). The DNA for the CDR3 is TGTGCCAGCAGCTGGGGGGAAGGACAGCCCCAGCATTTT. This encodes CASSWGEGQPQHF. The variable domain in full, completed from reference TRBV7-3 and TRBJ1-5, reads GAGVSQTPSNKVTEKGKYVELRCDPISGHTALYWYRQSLGQGPEFLIYFQGTGAADDSGLPNDRFFAVRPEGSVSTLKIQRTERGDSAVYLCASSWGEGQPQHFGDGTRLSIL.